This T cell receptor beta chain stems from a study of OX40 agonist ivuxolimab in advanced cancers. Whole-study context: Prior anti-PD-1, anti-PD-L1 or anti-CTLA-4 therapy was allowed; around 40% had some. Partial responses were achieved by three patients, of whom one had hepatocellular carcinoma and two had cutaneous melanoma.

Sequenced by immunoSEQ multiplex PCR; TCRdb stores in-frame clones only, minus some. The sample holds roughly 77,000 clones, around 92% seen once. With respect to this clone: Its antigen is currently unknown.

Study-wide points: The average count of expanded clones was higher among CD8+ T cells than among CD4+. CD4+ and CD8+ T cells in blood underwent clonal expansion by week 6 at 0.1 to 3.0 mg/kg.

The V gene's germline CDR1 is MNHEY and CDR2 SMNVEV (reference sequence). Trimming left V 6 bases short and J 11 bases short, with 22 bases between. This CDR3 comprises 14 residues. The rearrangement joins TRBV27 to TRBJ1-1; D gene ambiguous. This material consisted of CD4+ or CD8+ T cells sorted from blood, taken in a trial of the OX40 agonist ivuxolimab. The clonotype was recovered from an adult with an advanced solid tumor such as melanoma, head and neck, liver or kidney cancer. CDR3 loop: CASRLAGPGVGAFF. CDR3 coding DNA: TGTGCCAGCAGGCTCGCGGGCCCTGGGGTCGGGGCTTTCTTT.